The T cell receptor (beta chain) described here comes from a study of tumor-infiltrating lymphocytes in oesophageal squamous cell carcinoma. TCRdb recomputed calls from the PCR reads with MiXCR, one row per CDR3 protein. The sample contains 20,000 to 25,000 distinct CDR3 sequences, 36% of which appear only once. The germline CDR1 and CDR2 sequences are SGHAT and FQNNGV. The CDR3 has 16 residues. With V trimmed by 4 bases and J by 7 bases, 11 bases remained unmatched. This clonotype was counted at least ten times. The source material was esophageal tumor tissue. The chain recombines TRBV11-2 with TRBJ2-7, with TRBD1 matching over 12 bases. The receptor was isolated from a male donor with esophageal squamous cell carcinoma. CDR3 sequence: CASSSHPGQGAWEQYF. CDR3 coding DNA: TGTGCCAGCAGCTCTCACCCGGGACAGGGGGCTTGGGAGCAGTACTTC.